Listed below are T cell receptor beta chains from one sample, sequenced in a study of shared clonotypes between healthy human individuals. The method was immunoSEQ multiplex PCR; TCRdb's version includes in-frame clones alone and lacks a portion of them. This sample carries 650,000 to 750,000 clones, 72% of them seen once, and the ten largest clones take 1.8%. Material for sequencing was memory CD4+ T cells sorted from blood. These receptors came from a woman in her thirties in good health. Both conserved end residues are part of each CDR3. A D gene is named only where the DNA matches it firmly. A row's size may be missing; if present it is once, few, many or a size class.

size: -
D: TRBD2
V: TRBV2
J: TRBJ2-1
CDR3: CASTIGGGRAAYNEQFF
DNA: TGTGCCAGCACTATCGGGGGCGGGAGGGCCGCCTACAATGAGCAGTTCTTC

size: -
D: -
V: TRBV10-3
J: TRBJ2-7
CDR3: CATRHDSYEQYF
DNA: TGTGCCACTCGACATGACTCCTACGAGCAGTACTTC

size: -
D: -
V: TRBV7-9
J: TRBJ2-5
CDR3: CASSLGYSQETQYF
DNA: TGTGCCAGCAGCTTAGGGTACAGTCAAGAGACCCAGTACTTC

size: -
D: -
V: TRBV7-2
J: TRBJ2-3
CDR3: CASKAYTPDTQYF
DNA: TGTGCCAGCAAAGCCTACACTCCAGATACGCAGTATTTT

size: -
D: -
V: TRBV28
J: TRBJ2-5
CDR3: CASSLWGRGAGETQYF
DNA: TGTGCCAGCAGTTTATGGGGGAGGGGGGCAGGAGAGACCCAGTACTTC

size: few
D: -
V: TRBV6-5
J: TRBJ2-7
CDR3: CASSRGQNYEWYF
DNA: TGTGCCAGCAGTCGCGGACAGAACTACGAGTGGTACTTC

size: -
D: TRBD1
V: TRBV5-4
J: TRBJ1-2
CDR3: CASSIRDRGRRQGYTF
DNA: TGTGCCAGCAGCATCCGGGACAGGGGGCGTCGTCAGGGCTACACCTTC

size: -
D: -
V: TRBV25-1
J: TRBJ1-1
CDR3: CASSSTGFTEAFF
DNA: TGTGCCAGCAGTTCAACAGGGTTCACTGAAGCTTTCTTT

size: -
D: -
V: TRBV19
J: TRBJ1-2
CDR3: CASTTPGRVNYGYTF
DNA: TGTGCCAGTACCACCCCCGGCAGGGTCAACTATGGCTACACCTTC

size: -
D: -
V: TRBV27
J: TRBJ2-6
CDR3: CASSLGAGRLRGANVLTF
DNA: TGTGCCAGCAGTCTGGGGGCTGGGAGGTTAAGGGGGGCCAACGTCCTGACTTTC

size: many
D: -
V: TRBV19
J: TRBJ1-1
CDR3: CASSIDISDTSLNTEAFF
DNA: TGTGCCAGTAGTATAGATATCTCGGACACAAGCTTGAACACTGAAGCTTTCTTT

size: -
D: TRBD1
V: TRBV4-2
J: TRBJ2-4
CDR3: CASSQAAGQVKNIQYF
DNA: TGTGCCAGCAGCCAAGCGGCGGGACAGGTTAAAAACATTCAGTACTTC

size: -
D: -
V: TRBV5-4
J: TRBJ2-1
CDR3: CASSPTSGNEQFF
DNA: TGTGCCAGCAGCCCGACGTCGGGAAATGAGCAGTTCTTC

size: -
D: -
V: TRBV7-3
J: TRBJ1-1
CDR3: CASSPGPNTEAFF
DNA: TGTGCCAGCAGCCCGGGGCCGAACACTGAAGCTTTCTTT

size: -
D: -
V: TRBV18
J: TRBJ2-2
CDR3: CASSPPRQVSGTGELFF
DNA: TGTGCCAGCTCACCCCCTCGACAGGTCAGCGGCACCGGGGAGCTGTTTTTT

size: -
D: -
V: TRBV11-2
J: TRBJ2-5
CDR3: CASSPLAGAETQYF
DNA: TGTGCCAGCAGCCCCCTTGCGGGGGCAGAGACCCAGTACTTC

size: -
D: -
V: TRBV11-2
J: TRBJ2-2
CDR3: CASSFRTDGELFF
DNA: TGTGCCAGCAGCTTCCGGACTGACGGGGAGCTGTTTTTT

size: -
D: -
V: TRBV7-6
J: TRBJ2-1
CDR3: CASSGAGAGGNEQFF
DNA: TGTGCCAGCAGCGGGGCCGGGGCCGGGGGCAATGAGCAGTTCTTC

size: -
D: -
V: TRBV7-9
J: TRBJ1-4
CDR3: CASSLAEIDEKLFF
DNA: TGTGCCAGCAGCTTAGCTGAGATCGATGAAAAACTGTTTTTT

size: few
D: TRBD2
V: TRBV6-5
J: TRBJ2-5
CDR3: CASSYSNLAEETQYF
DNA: TGTGCCAGCAGTTACTCGAACCTAGCGGAAGAGACCCAGTACTTC

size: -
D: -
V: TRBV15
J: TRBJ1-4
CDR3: CATSPLETTNEKLFF
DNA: TGTGCCACCAGCCCCCTTGAGACAACTAATGAAAAACTGTTTTTT

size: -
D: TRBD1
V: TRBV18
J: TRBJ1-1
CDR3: CASSPTTGLNTEAFF
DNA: TGTGCCAGCTCACCCACGACAGGGCTAAACACTGAAGCTTTCTTT

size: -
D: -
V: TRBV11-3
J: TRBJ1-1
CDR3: CASSFGHPNTEAFF
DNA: TGTGCCAGCAGCTTTGGACACCCGAACACTGAAGCTTTCTTT

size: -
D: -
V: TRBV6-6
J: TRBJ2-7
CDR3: CASRRGDEQYF
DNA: TGTGCCAGCAGGAGGGGCGACGAGCAGTACTTC

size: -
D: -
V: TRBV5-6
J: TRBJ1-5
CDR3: CASSLFSNQPQHF
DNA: TGTGCCAGCAGCTTGTTCAGCAATCAGCCCCAGCATTTT

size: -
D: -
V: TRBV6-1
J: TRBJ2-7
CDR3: CASSDSEGGSYEQYF
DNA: TGTGCCAGCAGTGACTCAGAGGGGGGGTCCTACGAGCAGTACTTC

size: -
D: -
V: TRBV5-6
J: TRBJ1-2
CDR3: CASSYGGASRGYTF
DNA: TGTGCCAGCAGCTACGGAGGGGCCTCAAGGGGCTACACCTTC

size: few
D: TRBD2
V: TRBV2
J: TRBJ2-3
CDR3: CASGLAGDSTDTQYF
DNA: TGTGCCAGCGGATTAGCGGGAGATAGCACAGATACGCAGTATTTT

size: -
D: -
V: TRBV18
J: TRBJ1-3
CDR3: CASSPIPDLWSGNTIYF
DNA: TGTGCCAGCTCACCAATACCTGACCTCTGGTCTGGAAACACCATATATTTT

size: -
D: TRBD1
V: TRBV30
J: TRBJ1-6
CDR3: CAWSRGANSPLHF
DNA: TGTGCCTGGAGCAGGGGGGCCAATTCACCCCTCCACTTT

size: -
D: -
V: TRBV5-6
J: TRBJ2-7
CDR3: CASSYPTVSYEQYF
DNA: TGTGCCAGCAGCTACCCCACAGTCTCCTACGAGCAGTACTTC

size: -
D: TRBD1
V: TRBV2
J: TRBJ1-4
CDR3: CASNQGVANEKLFF
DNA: TGTGCCAGCAACCAGGGGGTTGCTAATGAAAAACTGTTTTTT

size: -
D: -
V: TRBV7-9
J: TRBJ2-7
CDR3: CASSHLSTFGSYEQYF
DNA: TGTGCCAGCAGCCACCTCTCCACCTTCGGGAGCTACGAGCAGTACTTC

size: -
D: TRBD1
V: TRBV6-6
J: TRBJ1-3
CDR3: CASCTGVGNTIYF
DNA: TGTGCCAGCTGTACAGGGGTCGGAAACACCATATATTTT

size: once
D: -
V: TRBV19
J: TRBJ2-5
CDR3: CASSVRGTGETQYF
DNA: TGTGCCAGTTCTGTGAGAGGGACGGGAGAGACCCAGTACTTC

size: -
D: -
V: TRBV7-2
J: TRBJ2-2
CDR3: CASSRFGVTGELFF
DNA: TGTGCCAGCAGCAGGTTTGGCGTTACCGGGGAGCTGTTTTTT

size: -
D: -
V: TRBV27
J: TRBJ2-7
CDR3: CASRSSGTLSYEQYF
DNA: TGTGCCAGCCGAAGCTCAGGGACACTCTCCTACGAGCAGTACTTC

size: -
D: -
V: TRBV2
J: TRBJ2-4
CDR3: CASSLIVAKNIQYF
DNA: TGTGCCAGCAGCCTCATAGTAGCCAAAAACATTCAGTACTTC

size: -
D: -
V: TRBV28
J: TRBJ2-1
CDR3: CATYRGLYNEQFF
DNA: TGTGCCACCTACAGGGGACTCTACAATGAGCAGTTCTTC

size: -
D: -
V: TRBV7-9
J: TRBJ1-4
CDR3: CASSFRAGREKLFF
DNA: TGTGCCAGCAGCTTTAGGGCAGGGCGGGAAAAACTGTTTTTT

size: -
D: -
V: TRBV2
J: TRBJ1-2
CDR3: CASSEQDSAYGYTF
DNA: TGTGCCAGCAGTGAACAGGATTCTGCCTATGGCTACACCTTC

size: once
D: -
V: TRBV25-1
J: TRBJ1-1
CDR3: CASSVRGTEAFF
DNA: TGTGCCAGCAGTGTAAGGGGCACTGAAGCTTTCTTT

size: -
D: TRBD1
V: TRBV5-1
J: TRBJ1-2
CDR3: CASSLATGGISGYTF
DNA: TGCGCCAGCAGCTTGGCCACAGGGGGCATATCTGGCTACACCTTC

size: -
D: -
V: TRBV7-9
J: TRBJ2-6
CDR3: CASSRPGAGANVLTF
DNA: TGTGCCAGCAGCCGCCCAGGGGCTGGGGCCAACGTCCTGACTTTC